Each of the 32 T cell receptor beta chains below was sequenced from the same sample in a study of cytomegalovirus exposure and HLA in healthy donors. Primers included in the PCR were 60 Vbeta and 13 Jbeta primers. Some clones are missing from TCRdb's copy, which holds only in-frame ones; the method was immunoSEQ multiplex PCR. The data contain 95,000 to 100,000 clones, about 76% of them singletons. The sequenced material came from PBMCs. These receptor sequences come from a human donor in good health.

This chain joins TRBV19 and TRBJ1-6, with 7 positions matching TRBD1. The V and J ends lost 10 bases and 0 bases, in that order; junction bases with no gene match: 12. The CDR3 length is 17 residues. Looked up from germline, CDR1 is LNHDA and CDR2 is SQIVND (reference sequence). The chain's CDR3 is CATRNRGLSSYNSPLHF. CDR3 bases: TGTGCCACCAGGAACAGGGGCCTGAGCTCCTATAATTCACCCCTCCACTTT.

V gene TRBV18 combines with J gene TRBJ2-2; 9 bases map to TRBD1. The CDR3 loop spans 18 amino acids. The V gene's germline CDR1 is KGHSH and CDR2 LQKENI. V lost 3 bases to trimming and J lost 5 bases; unmatched junction nucleotides: 13. The CDR3 loop reads CASSPPYRTGGKTGELFF. The DNA of the CDR3 is TGTGCCAGCTCACCCCCCTACCGAACAGGGGGCAAAACCGGGGAGCTGTTTTTT.

The chain is built from TRBV2 and TRBJ2-1; 7 nucleotides line up with TRBD1. V shed 7 bases and J 9 bases; nucleotides not matched to a gene: 9. The germline V gene encodes CDR1 SNHLY and CDR2 FYNNEI. The CDR3 totals 13 residues. The CDR3 bases are TGTGCCAGCACCCCGGGACAGTTTCGTGAGCAGTTCTTC. It yields the protein CASTPGQFREQFF.

V is TRBV10-1 and J is TRBJ2-7; 9 bases agree with TRBD1. This CDR3 comprises 17 residues. V dropped 2 bases and J dropped 1; count of bases not matched to a gene: 9. The germline gives CDR1 WNHNN, CDR2 SYGVQD (reference sequence). CDR3 coding DNA: TGCGCCAGCAGTGAGAGATCGGGACAGGGCCCGTCCTACGAGCAGTACTTC. This codes for CASSERSGQGPSYEQYF.

In its sample, this clone was seen once. The genes are TRBV5-6 and TRBJ2-3, with D perhaps matching TRBD1 (5 bases). The CDR3 is made up of 14 amino acids. Per the germline V gene, CDR1 is SGHDT and CDR2 is YYEEEE. The V and J ends lost 1 base and 4 bases respectively, with 10 bases between them. The CDR3 loop reads CASSLLQGPDTQYF. Written as DNA, the CDR3 is TGTGCCAGCAGCTTGCTTCAGGGCCCAGATACGCAGTATTTT.

The chain has TRBV19 and TRBJ1-1; D may be TRBD1 (5 bases). With 3 bases removed from V and 0 bases from J, the gap between germline ends came to 8 bases. The length of the CDR3 is 14 residues. The germline V gene has CDR1 LNHDA and CDR2 SQIVND (reference sequence). As DNA, the CDR3 is TGTGCCAGTAGTATTGGCAGGGTGAACACTGAAGCTTTCTTT. Residues: CASSIGRVNTEAFF.

The V call is TRBV4-2, the J call TRBJ2-5; D is possibly TRBD2 (6 bases). There are 15 residues in the CDR3. V was cut by 1 base and J by 2 bases, with 11 bases left in between. Germline CDR1 reads LGHNA; CDR2 reads YNFKEQ. The CDR3 region is CASSQGRGLQETQYF. In DNA form, the CDR3 reads TGTGCCAGCAGCCAAGGCCGGGGACTTCAAGAGACCCAGTACTTC.

The V call is TRBV25-1, the J call TRBJ1-3, with D tentatively TRBD1 (6 bases). The V end was cut by 5 bases, the J end by 8 bases, with 16 bases between. The CDR3 consists of 14 residues. CDR1 is MGHDK and CDR2 is SYGVNS in the germline V gene. This CDR3 is CASSSRDRFYTIYF. The DNA for the CDR3 is TGTGCCAGCAGTTCCCGTGACAGGTTCTACACCATATATTTT.

CDR3 residues: CASSWSDSTDTQYF. The DNA of the CDR3 is TGTGCCAGCAGTTGGAGCGATTCCACAGATACGCAGTATTTT. This sequence joins TRBV6-6 and TRBJ2-3; D uncertain. Trimming removed 4 bases from V and 2 bases from J, with 10 bases in between. From germline, CDR1 is MNHNY and CDR2 SVGAGI (reference sequence). There are 14 residues in the CDR3.

This sequence joins TRBV2 and TRBJ2-7, with 13 nucleotides matching TRBD2. Trimming removed 6 bases from V and 6 bases from J; junction bases left unmatched: 11. There are 16 residues in the CDR3. Looked up from germline, CDR1 is SNHLY and CDR2 is FYNNEI. For the CDR3, the DNA is TGTGCCAGCAGCGAGACTAGCGGGAGGACCCTCCGCGAGCAGTACTTC. This gives the protein CASSETSGRTLREQYF. Full variable domain (remainder filled in from reference TRBV2 and TRBJ2-7): EPEVTQTPSHQVTQMGQEVILRCVPISNHLYFYWYRQILGQKVEFLVSFYNNEISEKSEIFDDQFSVERPDGSNFTLKIRSTKLEDSAMYFCASSETSGRTLREQYFGPGTRLTVT.

This rearrangement joins TRBV6-6 to TRBJ2-2, with 9 bases aligning to TRBD1. Looked up from germline, CDR1 is MNHNY and CDR2 is SVGAGI (reference sequence). This CDR3 is built from 16 residues. Germline trimming cut 6 bases from V and 2 bases from J; bases unmatched to any gene: 7. CDR3 in DNA: TGTGCCAGCAGCCTAAGGGGACAGGGAAACACCGGGGAGCTGTTTTTT. Amino acids: CASSLRGQGNTGELFF.

J is TRBJ2-7 and V is TRBV18; maybe TRBD2 (6 bases). The CDR3 has 12 residues. Looked up from germline, CDR1 is KGHSH and CDR2 is LQKENI. V lost 6 bases, J lost 4 bases, and 10 bases lay in between. In DNA, the CDR3 is TGTGCCAGCTCGGACGGGACTTACGAGCAGTACTTC. Translating gives CASSDGTYEQYF. The variable domain in full, completed from reference TRBV18 and TRBJ2-7, reads NAGVMQNPRHLVRRRGQEARLRCSPMKGHSHVYWYRQLPEEGLKFMVYLQKENIIDESGMPKERFSAEFPKEGPSILRIQQVVRGDSAAYFCASSDGTYEQYFGPGTRLTVT.

The gene calls are TRBV5-1 and TRBJ2-1, with TRBD2 identical over 13 bases. The CDR3 contains 16 residues. Trimming took 3 bases from V and 10 from J; bases not matched to a gene: 10. Germline CDR1 SGHRS, CDR2 YFSETQ. The CDR3 DNA is TGCGCCAGCAGCTCTACTACTAGCGGGGGGGCCGCCGAGCAGTTCTTC. As protein: CASSSTTSGGAAEQFF.

The chain has TRBV5-5 and TRBJ1-5; unclear D gene. Trimming removed 4 bases at V and 2 bases at J, with 10 bases between. From germline, CDR1 is SGHKS and CDR2 YYEKEE (reference sequence). CDR3 length equals 14 residues. The CDR3 DNA reads TGTGCCAGCAGCCGCGGCGTGGGCAATCAGCCCCAGCATTTT. This codes for CASSRGVGNQPQHF.

The chain joins TRBV6-1 to TRBJ2-5; TRBD1 is a possible D gene (6 bases). CDR1 MNHNS and CDR2 SASEGT come from the germline V gene. Between the trimmed V and J ends, which lost 4 bases and 2 bases, there was a span of 11 bases. The CDR3 consists of 14 residues. The CDR3 nucleotides are TGTGCCAGCAGTGGTGGGACAAGTCAAGAGACCCAGTACTTC. Its translation is CASSGGTSQETQYF.

The chain recombines TRBV9 with TRBJ2-2, with 8 bases lining up with TRBD1. The CDR3 spans 15 residues. The junction had 8 bases not matched to a gene; V was cut back by 4 bases and J by 6 bases. The V gene's germline CDR1 is SGDLS and CDR2 YYNGEE. The CDR3 protein is CASSSRQGRAGELFF. The DNA of the CDR3 is TGTGCCAGCAGCTCCCGACAGGGGCGTGCCGGGGAGCTGTTTTTT.

The chain links TRBV5-6 to TRBJ2-3; perhaps TRBD2 as D (5 bases). CDR3 size: 15 residues. Germline CDR1 is SGHDT and CDR2 is YYEEEE. Trimming pared 6 bases from V and 2 bases from J, leaving 16 bases between. The CDR3: CASTSELGLTDTQYF. CDR3 in DNA: TGTGCCAGCACTTCCGAACTAGGACTCACAGATACGCAGTATTTT.

The chain carries TRBV29-1 and TRBJ2-2; D may be TRBD2 (6 bases). Germline CDR1 reads SQVTM; CDR2 reads ANQGSEA. Between the trimmed V and J ends, which lost 4 bases and 1 base, there was a span of 22 bases. The CDR3 is made up of 18 amino acids. CDR3 protein: CSVAIGGGDIKNTGELFF. As DNA, the CDR3 is TGCAGCGTTGCTATAGGTGGCGGGGATATAAAGAACACCGGGGAGCTGTTTTTT.

V and J are TRBV2 and TRBJ1-1, with TRBD1 as a possible D gene (5 bases). There are 13 residues in the CDR3. Trimming cost V 3 bases and J 4 bases, with 9 bases left between them. Per the germline V gene, CDR1 is SNHLY and CDR2 is FYNNEI. The CDR3 sequence is CASSEGLSTEAFF. DNA for the CDR3: TGTGCCAGCAGTGAGGGGCTCTCCACTGAAGCTTTCTTT.

The CDR3 sequence: CAWSGNSGRLGTQYF. The DNA of the CDR3 is TGTGCCTGGAGTGGGAATAGCGGGAGGTTGGGTACGCAGTATTTT. The chain employs TRBV30 and TRBJ2-3, with TRBD2 matching over 10 bases. The CDR3 sequence is 15 residues long. The junction had 9 bases not matched to a gene; V was cut back by 1 base and J by 8 bases. Per the germline V gene, CDR1 is GTSNPN and CDR2 is SVGIG (reference sequence).

V is TRBV6-5 and J is TRBJ2-7; 7 positions match TRBD1. V was pared by 5 bases and J by 1 base, with 8 bases of the junction left unmatched. Looked up from germline, CDR1 is MNHEY and CDR2 is SVGAGI. The length of the CDR3 is 15 residues. This CDR3 reads CASSRGDSISYEQYF. Here the CDR3 DNA reads TGTGCCAGCAGTAGAGGGGACAGCATTTCCTACGAGCAGTACTTC.

V is TRBV5-1 and J is TRBJ2-1, with 12 bases matching TRBD2. The junction had 1 base not matched to a gene; V was cut back by 0 bases and J by 9 bases. Germline CDR1 is SGHRS and CDR2 is YFSETQ. This CDR3 comprises 14 residues. The CDR3 DNA reads as TGCGCCAGCAGCTTGGGACTAGCGGGAGTTGAGCAGTTCTTC. Translating gives CASSLGLAGVEQFF.

This clone has just a few counts. The chain is built from TRBV6-1 and TRBJ1-5; a weak D match, TRBD1 (5 bases). The CDR3 covers 13 residues. V shed 7 bases and J shed 7 bases, with 14 bases lying between them. Per germline, CDR1 MNHNS and CDR2 SASEGT. CDR3 bases: TGTGCCAGCACAAGGGGCGCCGGACAGCCCCAGCATTTT. As protein: CASTRGAGQPQHF.

The sample holds a few counts of this clone. This chain joins TRBV4-1 and TRBJ1-1; a weak D match, TRBD1 (6 bases). The V gene's germline CDR1 is MGHRA and CDR2 YSYEKL. CDR3 length: 14 amino acids. The V gene lost 4 bases and the J gene lost 11 bases, with 20 bases spanning the gap. The CDR3 sequence: CASSPSGQRFGAFF. The CDR3 DNA sequence: TGCGCCAGCAGCCCGAGTGGACAGAGATTTGGGGCTTTCTTT.

The J gene is TRBJ1-6, the V gene TRBV2, with D unresolved. Germline lookup yields CDR1 SNHLY and CDR2 FYNNEI. The V end was cut by 6 bases, the J end by 6 bases, with 6 bases between. The CDR3 contains 12 residues. DNA of the CDR3: TGTGCCAGCAGCCCTAGTAATTCACCCCTCCACTTT. Protein: CASSPSNSPLHF.

The chain combines TRBV19 with TRBJ2-3, with TRBD2 identical over 7 bases. V shed 7 bases, J shed 1 base, and the junction held 8 bases outside the gene matches. The CDR3 runs 15 residues. Looked up from germline, CDR1 is LNHDA and CDR2 is SQIVND (reference sequence). CDR3 residues: CASKLLASRTDTQYF. The DNA of the CDR3 is TGTGCCAGTAAACTACTAGCGTCTCGCACAGATACGCAGTATTTT.

The gene calls are TRBV10-3 and TRBJ1-1; 9 bases line up with TRBD1. Germline assignment: CDR1 ENHRY and CDR2 SYGVKD. The CDR3 is 14 residues long. V trimming: 7 bases; J trimming: 4 bases; junction bases outside the gene matches: 7. The chain's CDR3 is CAITRQGGGTEAFF. For the CDR3, the DNA is TGTGCCATCACCAGACAGGGGGGGGGCACTGAAGCTTTCTTT.

The rearrangement joins TRBV4-1 to TRBJ1-4, with D unclear. Trimming took 4 bases from V and 6 from J, leaving 15 bases between them. Germline CDR1 MGHRA, CDR2 YSYEKL. The CDR3 contains 15 residues. CDR3 protein: CASSRSQVPDEKLFF. The CDR3 coding sequence is TGCGCCAGCAGCCGCTCTCAGGTCCCAGATGAAAAACTGTTTTTT.

The V and J genes are TRBV2 and TRBJ2-7; TRBD2 matches at 8 bases. This CDR3 is 13 amino acids long. Germline V gene data show CDR1 as SNHLY and CDR2 as FYNNEI. With 5 bases clipped from V and 2 bases from J, the junction kept 2 bases outside the gene matches. CDR3 protein: CASSRRGAYEQYF. CDR3 nucleotides: TGTGCCAGCAGTCGGCGGGGGGCCTACGAGCAGTACTTC.

V and J are TRBV12-2 and TRBJ1-4; TRBD1 was called by the table and not checked on the DNA. TRBV12-2 is assigned pseudogene status. The CDR3 spans 18 residues. The CDR3 sequence: CASRLAEFGPGGLEKLFF. The DNA of the CDR3 is TGTGCAAGTCGCTTAGCGGAGTTCGGCCCAGGGGGCTTGGAAAAACTGTTTTTT.

The chain has TRBV5-6 and TRBJ2-7; D is perhaps TRBD1 (6 bases). V dropped 0 bases and J dropped 9 bases, with 19 bases sitting between them. The CDR3 length is 15 residues. Germline loops: CDR1 SGHDT, CDR2 YYEEEE. This chain's CDR3 is CASSLVTGDFPLQYF. The CDR3 DNA reads as TGTGCCAGCAGCTTGGTGACAGGAGATTTCCCTCTGCAGTACTTC.

V gene TRBV7-8 combines with J gene TRBJ2-7; 9 bases agree with TRBD1. The V gene's germline CDR1 is SGHVS and CDR2 FQNEAQ. J lost 5 bases, V lost 5 bases, and 7 bases had no gene match. This CDR3 has 14 residues. In DNA, the CDR3 is TGTGCCAGCAGCCCTAGGGACAGGGTCCACGAGCAGTACTTC. This codes for CASSPRDRVHEQYF.